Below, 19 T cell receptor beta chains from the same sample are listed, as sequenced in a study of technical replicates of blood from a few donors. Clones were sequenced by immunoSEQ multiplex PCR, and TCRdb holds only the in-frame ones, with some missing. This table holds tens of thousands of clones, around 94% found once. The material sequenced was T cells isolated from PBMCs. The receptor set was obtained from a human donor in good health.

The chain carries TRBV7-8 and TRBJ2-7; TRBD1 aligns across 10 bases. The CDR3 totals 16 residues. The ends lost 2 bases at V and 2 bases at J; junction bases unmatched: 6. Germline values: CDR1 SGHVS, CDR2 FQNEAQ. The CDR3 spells CASSLNLGQGAYEQYF. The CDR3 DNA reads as TGTGCCAGCAGCTTAAATCTCGGACAGGGGGCCTACGAGCAGTACTTC.

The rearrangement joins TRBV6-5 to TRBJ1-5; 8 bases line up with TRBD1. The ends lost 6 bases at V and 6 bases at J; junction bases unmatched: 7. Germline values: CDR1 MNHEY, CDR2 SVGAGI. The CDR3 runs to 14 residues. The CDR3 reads CASSGTGGVQPQHF. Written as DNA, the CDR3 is TGTGCCAGCAGCGGAACAGGGGGAGTTCAGCCCCAGCATTTT.

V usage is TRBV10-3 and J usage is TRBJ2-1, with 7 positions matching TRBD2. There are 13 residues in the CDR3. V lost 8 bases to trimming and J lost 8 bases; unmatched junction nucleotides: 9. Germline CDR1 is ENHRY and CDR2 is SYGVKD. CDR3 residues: CAIGQREVDEQFF. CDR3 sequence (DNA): TGTGCCATCGGTCAACGGGAGGTGGATGAGCAGTTCTTC.

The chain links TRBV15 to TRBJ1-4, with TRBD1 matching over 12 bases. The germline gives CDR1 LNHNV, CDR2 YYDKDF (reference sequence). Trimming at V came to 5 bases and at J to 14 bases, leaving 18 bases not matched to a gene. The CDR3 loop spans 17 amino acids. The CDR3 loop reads CATSGPYLGQGALRLFF. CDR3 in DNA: TGTGCCACCAGCGGGCCCTACCTGGGACAGGGGGCTCTTAGGCTGTTTTTT.

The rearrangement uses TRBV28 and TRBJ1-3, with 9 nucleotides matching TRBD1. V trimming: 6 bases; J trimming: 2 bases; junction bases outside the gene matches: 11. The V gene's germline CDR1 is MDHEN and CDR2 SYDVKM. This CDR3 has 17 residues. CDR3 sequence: CASSPGTGNTPGNTIYF. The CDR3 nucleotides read TGTGCCAGCAGCCCCGGGACAGGGAACACCCCTGGAAACACCATATATTTT.

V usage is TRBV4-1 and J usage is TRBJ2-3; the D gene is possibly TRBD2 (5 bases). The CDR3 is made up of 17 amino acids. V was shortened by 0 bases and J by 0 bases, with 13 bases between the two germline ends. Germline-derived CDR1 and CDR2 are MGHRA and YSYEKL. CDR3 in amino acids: CASSQDLVRGSTDTQYF. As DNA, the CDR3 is TGCGCCAGCAGCCAAGACTTGGTACGGGGTAGCACAGATACGCAGTATTTT.

This CDR3 reads CASSLLLAGLGETQYF. Here the CDR3 DNA reads TGTGCCAGCAGCTTGTTACTAGCGGGATTAGGGGAGACCCAGTACTTC. This rearrangement joins TRBV5-4 to TRBJ2-5, with 10 bases lining up with TRBD2. CDR3 length: 16 residues. Germline V gene lookup returns CDR1 SGHNT and CDR2 YYREEE (reference sequence). The trim removed 1 base at V and 5 bases at J, leaving 8 bases unmatched.

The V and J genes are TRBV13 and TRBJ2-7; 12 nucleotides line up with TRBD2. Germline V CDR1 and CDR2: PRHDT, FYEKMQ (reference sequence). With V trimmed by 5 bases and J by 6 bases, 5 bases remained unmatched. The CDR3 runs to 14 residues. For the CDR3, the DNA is TGTGCCAGCAGCCAGACTAGCGGGAGCATCGAGCAGTACTTC. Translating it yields CASSQTSGSIEQYF.

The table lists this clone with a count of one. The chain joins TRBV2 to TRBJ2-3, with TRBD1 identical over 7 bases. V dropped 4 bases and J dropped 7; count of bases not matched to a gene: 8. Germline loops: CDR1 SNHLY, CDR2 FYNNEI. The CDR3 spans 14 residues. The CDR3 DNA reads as TGTGCCAGCAGTGCTGAGGGGGCTTCATATACGCAGTATTTT. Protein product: CASSAEGASYTQYF.

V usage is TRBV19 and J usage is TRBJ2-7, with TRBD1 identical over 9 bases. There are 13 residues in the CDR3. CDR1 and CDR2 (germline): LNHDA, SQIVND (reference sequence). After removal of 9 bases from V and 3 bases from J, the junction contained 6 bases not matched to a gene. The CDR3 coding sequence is TGTGCCAGCGGGACAGGGTCGTTCTACGAGCAGTACTTC. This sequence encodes CASGTGSFYEQYF.

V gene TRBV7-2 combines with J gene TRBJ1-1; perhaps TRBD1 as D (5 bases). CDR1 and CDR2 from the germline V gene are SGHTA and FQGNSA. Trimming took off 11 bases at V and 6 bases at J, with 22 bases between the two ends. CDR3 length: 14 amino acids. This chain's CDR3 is CAPVTRGARAEAFF. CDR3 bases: TGTGCCCCCGTGACAAGGGGCGCAAGGGCTGAAGCTTTCTTT.

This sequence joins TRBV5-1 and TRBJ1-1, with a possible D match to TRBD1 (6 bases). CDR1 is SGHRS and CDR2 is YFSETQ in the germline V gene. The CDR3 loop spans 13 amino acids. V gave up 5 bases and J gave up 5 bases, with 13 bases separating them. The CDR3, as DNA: TGCGCCAGCAGTTACAGGGCTGGGACTGAAGCTTTCTTT. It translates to CASSYRAGTEAFF.

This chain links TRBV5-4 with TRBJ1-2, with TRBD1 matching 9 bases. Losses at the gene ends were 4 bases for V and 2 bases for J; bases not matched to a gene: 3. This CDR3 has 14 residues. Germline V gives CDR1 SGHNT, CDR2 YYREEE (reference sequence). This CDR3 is CASSPGTGNYGYTF. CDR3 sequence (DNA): TGTGCCAGCAGCCCGGGGACAGGGAACTATGGCTACACCTTC. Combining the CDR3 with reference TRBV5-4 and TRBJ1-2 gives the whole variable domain ETGVTQSPTHLIKTRGQQVTLRCSSQSGHNTVSWYQQALGQGPQFIFQYYREEENGRGNFPPRFSGLQFPNYSSELNVNALELDDSALYLCASSPGTGNYGYTFGSGTRLTVV.

The CDR3 nucleotides are TGCAGCGTTGACGCGGGCCGTAGCACAGATACGCAGTATTTT. Amino acid sequence: CSVDAGRSTDTQYF. V usage is TRBV29-1 and J usage is TRBJ2-3; D may be TRBD2 (5 bases). This CDR3 has 14 residues. Trimming shortened V by 3 bases and J by 0 bases, and 10 bases separated the two germline ends. Per the germline V gene, CDR1 is SQVTM and CDR2 is ANQGSEA.

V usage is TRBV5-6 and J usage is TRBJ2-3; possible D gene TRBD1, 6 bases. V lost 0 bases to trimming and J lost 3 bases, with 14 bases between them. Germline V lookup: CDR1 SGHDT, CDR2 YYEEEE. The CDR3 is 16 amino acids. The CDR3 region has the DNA TGTGCCAGCAGCTTGGCCGTCAGGGGTACAACAGATACGCAGTATTTT. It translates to CASSLAVRGTTDTQYF.

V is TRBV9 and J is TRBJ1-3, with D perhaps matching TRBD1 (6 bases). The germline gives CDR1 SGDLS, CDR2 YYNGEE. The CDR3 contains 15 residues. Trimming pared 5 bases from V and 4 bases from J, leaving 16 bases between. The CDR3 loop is CASREDRTNGNTIYF. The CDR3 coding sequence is TGTGCCAGCAGGGAAGACAGGACAAACGGAAACACCATATATTTT.

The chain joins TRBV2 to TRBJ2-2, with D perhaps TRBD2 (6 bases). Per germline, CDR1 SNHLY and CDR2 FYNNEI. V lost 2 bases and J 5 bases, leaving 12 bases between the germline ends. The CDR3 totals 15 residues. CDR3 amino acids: CASSEFASGTGELFF. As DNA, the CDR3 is TGTGCCAGCAGTGAATTCGCCAGCGGGACCGGGGAGCTGTTTTTT.

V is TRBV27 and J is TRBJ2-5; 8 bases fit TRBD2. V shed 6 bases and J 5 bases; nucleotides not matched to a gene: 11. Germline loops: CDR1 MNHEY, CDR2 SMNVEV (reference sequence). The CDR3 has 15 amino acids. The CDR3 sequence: CASSEAGGGSETQYF. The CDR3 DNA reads TGTGCCAGCAGCGAGGCGGGAGGCGGTTCCGAGACCCAGTACTTC.

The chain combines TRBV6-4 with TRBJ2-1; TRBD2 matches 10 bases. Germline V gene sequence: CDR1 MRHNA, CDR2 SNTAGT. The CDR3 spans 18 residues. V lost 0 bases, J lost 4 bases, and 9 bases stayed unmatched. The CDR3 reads CASSDSLAGGASYNEQFF. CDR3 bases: TGTGCCAGCAGTGACTCTTTAGCGGGAGGAGCTTCGTACAATGAGCAGTTCTTC.